The source of this T cell receptor beta chain is a study of identical twins. Details on this clonotype: Its antigen remains unknown.

Template switching added a universal primer site, and cDNA bore unique molecular identifiers. TCRdb re-called the 5' RACE reads with MiXCR, one entry per CDR3 protein. The table has some 300,000 distinct CDR3 sequences, roughly an eighth seen once. Findings of the study overall: Conclusions leaned on cross-sectional statistical analysis and did not track the same donors over time. Cord blood beta clonotypes that were abundant carried fewer insertions, and memory repertoires showed no such trend.

This CDR3 spans 17 amino acids. Germline CDR1 is DFQATT and CDR2 is SNEGSKA (reference sequence). Trimming removed 4 bases from V and 4 bases from J; junction bases left unmatched: 11. This same sample was also taken into another study, of yellow fever vaccine responses in identical twins.

This TCR derives from a woman aged 18 to 35 in good health. This chain connects TRBV20-1 to TRBJ2-5, with 14 nucleotides matching TRBD2. The sequencing input was CD8+ T cells sorted from blood. Here the CDR3 reads CSANRGTSGSFRETQYF. The CDR3 region has the DNA TGCAGTGCTAACCGCGGGACTAGCGGGAGTTTCAGAGAGACCCAGTACTTC.